This T cell receptor (beta chain) was documented in a study of cytomegalovirus exposure and HLA in healthy donors (dated by TCRdb to 2017 to 2019). General notes on the study: In an earlier analysis of 587 of the donors, 250 to 350 Gb of sequence data and some 120 million unique TCR beta sequences from 150 million to 200 million T cells were reported. In addition to the first cohort of 666 subjects, a separate validation cohort of approximately 110 different subjects was used. Approximately 310 gigabases of sequencing data and around 80 million unique TCR sequences made up an early release that covered fewer than 650 HLA-typed donors. The genetic ancestry cluster associated with self-reported Caucasian donors included about 81% of the roughly 400 genotyped donors. Rather than using new phenotypic data, the later analysis identified candidate immune exposures from TCR beta sequences and from how often those sequences occurred across donors. In a later analysis, previously published TCR beta repertoires from several hundred donors were re-analyzed and high-resolution HLA genotyping was added so that TCR occurrence patterns could be studied. The study aimed to test whether cataloging public T cell receptors could reveal signatures of past pathogen exposure. HLA typing covered class I and class II loci at four-digit resolution. The study profiled the T cell repertoires of some 610 subjects by immunosequencing and related them to cytomegalovirus serostatus. All discovery cohort repertoires had been generated on a single sequencing platform. Typing coverage differed by locus: A, B, C, DRB1 and DQB1 were typed in roughly 620-630 donors, DQA1 in 500 to 550, DPA1 in approximately 600, and DPB1 in around 490. An earlier analysis of fewer than 700 of the donors applied high-throughput TCR beta sequencing to assess whether each TCR beta V gene segment acted as functional or pseudogenic. To predict cytomegalovirus infection status, the study brought together high-throughput TCR immunosequencing, statistical association of individual TCRs with disease status, and machine learning. A handful of DR-DQ haplotypes were treated as single units for association and clustering because of strong linkage in the cohort. Among some 400 genotyped donors of the cohort, an average of about 240,000 unique TCR beta nucleotide sequences were sequenced per donor, 15% to 20% of them non-productive. Donor age, sex, ethnicity and CMV serostatus were collected together with the repertoire data. In a later genetic analysis, genome-wide SNP genotypes for about 65% of the roughly 700 donors were used, and that subset was treated as a discovery cohort. Summary of the overall study and its limitations: A group of highly shared sequence variants was considered likely to be a technical artifact of the sequencing pipeline. Because HLA typing was missing for some donors at each locus, association tests included only the typed subset. When HLA alleles, especially DR and DQ, strongly co-occurred, attributing TCR associations to individual alleles was difficult. In an earlier analysis of around 500 of the donors, most TCR beta V segments appeared in productive rearrangements about 87% or about 30% of the time, broadly matching IMGT annotations. According to the authors, the approach could potentially be generalized to other disease states and immunological phenotypes. V-gene and J-gene trimming of TCR beta chains was associated with a missense DCLRE1C variant in a later genetic analysis, and the association was replicated in an independent cohort. Most TCR sequences were seen in very few donors, while some public TCRs were found in many individuals. CMV serostatus was the only immune exposure information available for the cohort. Presence/absence analyses assumed roughly uniform sequencing depth across donors, an assumption that may not hold. The classifier was reported to diagnose cytomegalovirus status with high specificity and sensitivity in both the original and validation cohorts. In vitro tests confirmed that a few of the cytomegalovirus-associated TCR beta chains recognize cytomegalovirus antigens. A later analysis found that most CMV-associated TCR beta chains appeared HLA-restricted, with HLA associations seemingly driven largely by CMV exposure. In a later analysis, several top co-occurrence clusters were reported to appear linked to parvovirus B19, influenza, CMV and Epstein-Barr virus. In a later analysis, HLA-associated TCR beta chains were found to be more clonally expanded and to have lower generation probabilities than equally common non-associated chains. In a later analysis, TCR association rates were found to vary across HLA loci, with the most associated TCRs seen for DRB1 alleles and the fewest for HLA-C alleles. Because the 87-base-pair reads could not distinguish some IMGT-functional V segments, including TRBV6-2 and TRBV6-3, those segments were excluded. A further reported finding was that TCR beta sequences accurately predicted the HLA-A and HLA-B alleles for most subjects in the first cohort. The cohort was sequenced for TCR beta chains only, and without alpha or paired-chain data the features that could be detected were limited. Specific HLA alleles were associated with over 15,000 TCR beta sequences at a false discovery rate of 0.05 in a later analysis. Because counts were too low, about 18 rarely observed V segments, including chromosome 9 orphons, were left out of the earlier analysis of roughly 600 of the donors. Correlated functional status among segregating V segments might be attributable to linkage disequilibrium, but an unknown experimental factor could not be ruled out. The study gave a list of more than 150 TCR beta chains associated with cytomegalovirus. According to a later genetic analysis, donors in an Asian-associated ancestry cluster had fewer N-insertions in productive TCRs than the approximately 630-donor mean.

Library preparation used the immunoSEQ multiplex PCR assay. For the multiplex PCR, a mixture combining 60 forward primers for TCR Vbeta segments and 13 reverse primers for TCR Jbeta segments was used. The CDR3 region of rearranged TCR beta genes was amplified from genomic DNA with a multiplex PCR assay. The amplified TCR beta libraries were sequenced on the Illumina HiSeq System as 87-base-pair reads. The paper's data handling went like this. Across the 670 or so repertoires, a later analysis counted about 81 million unique TCR beta chains, around 11 million of which were shared by at least two donors. Raw reads were error-corrected and collapsed into unique sequences by a nearest-neighbor algorithm in which closely related sequences were merged to remove PCR and sequencing errors. To assign V, D and J gene segments, CDR3 sequences were aligned to IMGT reference sequences. Each retained sequence needed at least a six-nucleotide match to both a V gene segment and a J gene segment. A rearrangement counted as productive if the CDR3 had no stop codons and remained in frame with V and J, and every other rearrangement counted as non-productive. CDR3 was defined by IMGT convention, running from the second conserved V-encoded cysteine to the conserved J-encoded phenylalanine. The earlier analysis of a few hundred of the donors excluded any sequence lacking an unambiguous match to a single V gene segment. An earlier analysis of a few hundred of the donors called V segments functional above 56.7% productive rearrangements and segregating when the between-donor standard deviation exceeded 5%. A statistical classification framework was built to diagnose cytomegalovirus status from the catalog of TCR beta chain sequences. A later analysis assigned V and J genes by comparing TCR nucleotide sequences with IMGT/GENE-DB human TR gene sequences. Using the TCRdist pipeline, a later analysis assigned CDR3 sequences along with most-parsimonious VDJ recombination scenarios. A later analysis defined each TCR beta chain by its CDR3 amino acid sequence plus V-gene family, and excluded reads lacking a unique V-gene family. As a way to deal with suspected cross-contamination and a sequencing artifact, a later analysis dropped hundreds of nucleotide sequences that were highly shared and had low generation probability. A later analysis calculated a clonal expansion index for each public chain from normalized within-repertoire ranks of inferred template counts. In a later analysis, generation probabilities were computed using a VDJ recombination model fitted to out-of-frame rearrangements, and the results were checked against IGoR. Hypergeometric tests were used in a later analysis to score TCR-TCR, TCR-HLA and TCR-CMV co-occurrence, with a repertoire-size bias correction applied to the TCR pairs. To estimate false discovery rates, a later analysis permuted the HLA or CMV assignments 20 times. A later analysis grouped co-occurring TCRs with DBSCAN, adding TCRdist sequence similarity when clustering within HLA-allele-positive subsets. Repertoires with fewer than 30,000 or more than 120,000 public chains were left out of co-occurrence clustering, as were about five repertoires with anomalous nucleotide sharing. TCRdb holds this immuneACCESS table with in-frame rearrangements only. Some clones are missing; in checked studies, unresolved V genes explain under half, and the rest has no known cause. The V and J calls and the clone size are those of that table, but D and trimming were determined from the DNA. For this sample there are roughly 100,000 clones; around four fifths appear just once. The ten largest account for approximately 1.2% of the sample.

Taken from the germline V gene, the CDR1 and CDR2 loops are SGHAT and FQNNGV. V was cut back by 0 bases and J by 0 bases, leaving a gap of 12 bases between them. CDR3 length: 17 amino acids, cysteine to phenylalanine. Only the CDR3 part of the read is kept: 51 bases, read in frame from the first base. Concerning this clone: Its antigen is currently not known. It has no much larger one-base neighbor in the sample; base qualities were not kept.

In total, over 600 healthy bone marrow donors made up the cohort. All cohort members were sampled while nominally healthy, although unrecorded immune exposures were likely present. The donor was CMV seronegative and was included in the group of a few hundred seronegative cohort members. Every donor gave a peripheral blood sample, and the peripheral blood mononuclear cells from that sample were used for TCR beta sequencing. Genomic DNA extraction from the blood cell samples was performed with the Qiagen DNeasy Blood Extraction Kit. Sequenced input: PBMCs. The source of this sequence is a young man in good health and CMV-seronegative. The sequence joins TRBV11-2 to TRBJ1-3; the D gene assignment is ambiguous. CDR3 loop: CASSLDRIAISGNTIYF. Here is the DNA: TGTGCCAGCAGCTTAGATCGGATAGCTATCTCTGGAAACACCATATATTTT.